This TCR beta chain was retrieved from a study of CD8+CD57+ T cells in acquired aplastic anemia. About the research overall: Sorted cells (CD4+ and CD8+) yielded DNA amounts that averaged about 3.1 ug. Sequencing produced an average of roughly 11 million reads per healthy donor for CD4+ cells.

Study conclusions and caveats: Any difference that existed in CD8+ Simpson's diversity between patients and controls was not significant. More than 25 was the count of CD8+ CDR3 sequences that patients shared with controls.

Template material for TCR beta VDJ and CDR3 profiling consisted of genomic DNA. In TCRdb, the reads were re-called with MiXCR into one record per CDR3 protein. Of around 400,000 distinct CDR3 sequences listed, 65% to 80% were seen once; the top ten hold 3.5% to 4.5%. CDR3 length: 13 residues. The germline gives CDR1 DFQATT, CDR2 SNEGSKA (reference sequence). The V and J ends lost 1 base and 10 bases respectively, with 14 bases between them. On this clonotype: Its antigen is not identified.

The specimen sequenced was sorted CD4+, CD8+, or CD8+CD57+ T cells (not recorded which) from PBMCs. The rearrangement links TRBV20-1 to TRBJ2-1; possibly TRBD1 for D (5 bases). This TCR derives from a human donor in good health, serving as a control. DNA for the CDR3: TGCAGTGCTAGAGCAAAACTTTACAGGGAGCAGTTCTTC. Residues: CSARAKLYREQFF.